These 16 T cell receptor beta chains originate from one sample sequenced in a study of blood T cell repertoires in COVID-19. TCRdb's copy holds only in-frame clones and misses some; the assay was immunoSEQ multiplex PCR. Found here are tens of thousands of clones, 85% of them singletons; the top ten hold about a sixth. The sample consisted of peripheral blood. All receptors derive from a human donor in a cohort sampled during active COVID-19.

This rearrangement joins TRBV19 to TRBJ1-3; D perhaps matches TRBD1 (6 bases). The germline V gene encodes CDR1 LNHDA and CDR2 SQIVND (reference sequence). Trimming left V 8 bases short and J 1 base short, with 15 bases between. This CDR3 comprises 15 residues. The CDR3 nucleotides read TGTGCCAGTGCACAGGGCGATGGGTCTGGAAACACCATATATTTT. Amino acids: CASAQGDGSGNTIYF.

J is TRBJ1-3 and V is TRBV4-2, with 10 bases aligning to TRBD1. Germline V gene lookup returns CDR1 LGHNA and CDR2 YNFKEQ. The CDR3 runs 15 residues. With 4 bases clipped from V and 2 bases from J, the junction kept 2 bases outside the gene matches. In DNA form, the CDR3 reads TGTGCCAGCAGCCCCGACAGGGGGCCTGGAAACACCATATATTTT. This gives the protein CASSPDRGPGNTIYF.

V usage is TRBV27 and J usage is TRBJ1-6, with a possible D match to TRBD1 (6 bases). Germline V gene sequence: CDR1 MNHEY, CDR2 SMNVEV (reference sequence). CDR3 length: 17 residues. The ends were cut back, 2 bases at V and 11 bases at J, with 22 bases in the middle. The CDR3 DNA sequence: TGTGCCAGCAGTTTAAGGGGAACGACAGGAAATAGGGCACCCCTCCACTTT. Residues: CASSLRGTTGNRAPLHF.

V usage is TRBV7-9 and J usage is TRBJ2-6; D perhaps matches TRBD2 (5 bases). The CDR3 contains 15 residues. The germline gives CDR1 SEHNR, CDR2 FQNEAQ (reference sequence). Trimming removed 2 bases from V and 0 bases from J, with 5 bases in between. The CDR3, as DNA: TGTGCCAGCAGCTTACGGGGCTCTGGGGCCAACGTCCTGACTTTC. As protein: CASSLRGSGANVLTF.

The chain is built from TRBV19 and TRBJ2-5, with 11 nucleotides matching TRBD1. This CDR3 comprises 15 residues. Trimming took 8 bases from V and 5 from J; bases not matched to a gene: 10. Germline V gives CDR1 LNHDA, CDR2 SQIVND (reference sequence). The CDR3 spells CASGRDRGTRETQYF. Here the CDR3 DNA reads TGTGCCAGTGGTCGGGACAGGGGGACACGGGAGACCCAGTACTTC.

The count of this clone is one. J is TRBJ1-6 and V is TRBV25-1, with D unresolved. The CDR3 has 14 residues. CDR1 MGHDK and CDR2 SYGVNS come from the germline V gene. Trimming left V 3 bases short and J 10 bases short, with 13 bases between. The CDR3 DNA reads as TGTGCCAGCAGTGAGCGGTCAGTTCGCTCACCCCTCCACTTT. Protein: CASSERSVRSPLHF.

The CDR3 DNA sequence: TGTGCCAGCAGCTTAACATGGGACACCGGACCGAGTGGCGAGCAGTACTTC. Its translation is CASSLTWDTGPSGEQYF. This rearrangement joins TRBV7-9 to TRBJ2-7; perhaps TRBD1 as D (6 bases). V shed 2 bases and J shed 6 bases, with 23 bases lying between them. Germline V lookup: CDR1 SEHNR, CDR2 FQNEAQ (reference sequence). The CDR3 spans 17 residues.

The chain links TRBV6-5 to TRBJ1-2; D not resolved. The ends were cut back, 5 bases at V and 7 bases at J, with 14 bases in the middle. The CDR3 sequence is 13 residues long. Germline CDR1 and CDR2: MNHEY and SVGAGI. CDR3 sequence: CASSPLLEAGYTF. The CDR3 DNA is TGTGCCAGCAGTCCCCTCCTGGAGGCTGGCTACACCTTC.

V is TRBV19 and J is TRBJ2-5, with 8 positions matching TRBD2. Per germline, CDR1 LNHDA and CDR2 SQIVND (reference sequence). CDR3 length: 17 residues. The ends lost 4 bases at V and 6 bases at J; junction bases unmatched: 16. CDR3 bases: TGTGCCAGTAGTACCCCCCCCTTCGAAGCGGGGGATAAGACCCAGTACTTC. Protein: CASSTPPFEAGDKTQYF.

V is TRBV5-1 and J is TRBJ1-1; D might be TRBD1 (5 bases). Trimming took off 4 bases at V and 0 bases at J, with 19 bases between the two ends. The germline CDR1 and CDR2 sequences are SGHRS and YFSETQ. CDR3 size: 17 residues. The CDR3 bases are TGCGCCAGCAGCCGGGAGGTACGGGGACGGCTGAACACTGAAGCTTTCTTT. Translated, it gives CASSREVRGRLNTEAFF.

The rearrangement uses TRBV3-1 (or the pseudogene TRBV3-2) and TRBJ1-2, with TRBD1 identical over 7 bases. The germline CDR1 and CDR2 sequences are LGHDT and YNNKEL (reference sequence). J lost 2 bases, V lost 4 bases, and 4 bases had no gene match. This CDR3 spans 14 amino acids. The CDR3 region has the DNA TGTGCCAGCAGCCCACAGGGGAAGAACTATGGCTACACCTTC. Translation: CASSPQGKNYGYTF.

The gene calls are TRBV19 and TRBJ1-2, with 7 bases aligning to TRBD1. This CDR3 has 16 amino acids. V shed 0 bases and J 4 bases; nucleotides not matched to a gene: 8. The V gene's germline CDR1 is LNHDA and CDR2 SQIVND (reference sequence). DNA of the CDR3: TGTGCCAGTAGTATAGATTCCGGACAGGAGGGCTATGGCTACACCTTC. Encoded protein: CASSIDSGQEGYGYTF. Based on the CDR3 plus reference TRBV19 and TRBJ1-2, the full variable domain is DGGITQSPKYLFRKEGQNVTLSCEQNLNHDAMYWYRQDPGQGLRLIYYSQIVNDFQKGDIAEGYSVSREKKESFPLTVTSAQKNPTAFYLCASSIDSGQEGYGYTFGSGTRLTVV.

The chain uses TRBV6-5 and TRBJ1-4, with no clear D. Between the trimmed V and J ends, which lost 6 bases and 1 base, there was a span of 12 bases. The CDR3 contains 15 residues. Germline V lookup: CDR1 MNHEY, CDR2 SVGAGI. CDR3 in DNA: TGTGCCAGCAGGGATATCGGGGAAACTAATGAAAAACTGTTTTTT. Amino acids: CASRDIGETNEKLFF.

The CDR3 is CASGWGTGAHYGYTF. In nucleotides, the CDR3 is TGTGCCAGTGGGTGGGGGACAGGGGCCCACTATGGCTACACCTTC. V gene TRBV19 combines with J gene TRBJ1-2; 10 bases line up with TRBD1. Unmatched junction bases numbered 9, after V lost 8 bases and J lost 3 bases. The CDR3 runs 15 residues. Germline CDR1 is LNHDA and CDR2 is SQIVND (reference sequence).

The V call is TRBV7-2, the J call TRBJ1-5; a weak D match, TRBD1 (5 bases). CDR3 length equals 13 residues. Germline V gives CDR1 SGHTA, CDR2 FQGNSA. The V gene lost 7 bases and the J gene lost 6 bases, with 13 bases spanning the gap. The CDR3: CASTTGVVQPQHF. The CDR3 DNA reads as TGTGCCAGCACTACGGGGGTGGTTCAGCCCCAGCATTTT.

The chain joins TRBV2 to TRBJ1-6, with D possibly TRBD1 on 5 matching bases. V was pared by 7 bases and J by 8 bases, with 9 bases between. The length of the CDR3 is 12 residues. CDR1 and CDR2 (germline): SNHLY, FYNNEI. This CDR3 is CASKKQDSPLHF. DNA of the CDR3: TGTGCCAGCAAGAAACAGGATTCACCCCTCCACTTT.